This T cell receptor (beta chain) emerged from a study of control samples from healthy donors and cancer patients. Data came from immunoSEQ multiplex PCR; TCRdb stores just in-frame clones and leaves some out. The sample has around 93,000 clones; 80% to 95% are singletons. Per germline, CDR1 SGHTA and CDR2 FQGNSA. V lost 5 bases and J lost 2, with 20 bases in between. The CDR3 sequence is 17 residues long. The V gene is TRBV7-2, the J gene TRBJ2-3; TRBD2 might be the D (6 bases). This TCR was recovered from a human donor in good health. The donor label of this sample is uncertain. Sequencing was carried out using blood. The CDR3 loop reads CASSPRRGGVTTDTQYF. DNA for the CDR3: TGTGCCAGCAGCCCCCGTAGGGGCGGGGTTACCACAGATACGCAGTATTTT.